This entry lists 23 T cell receptor beta chains sequenced from one sample in a study of control samples from healthy donors and cancer patients. Method: immunoSEQ multiplex PCR; TCRdb's copy keeps in-frame clones and lacks some. Of about 95,000 clones in the sample, about 87% were seen once. The sequenced sample was blood. These receptors came from a woman in her sixties or seventies in good health.

The chain uses TRBV20-1 and TRBJ2-7, with unresolved D. Trimming shortened V by 6 bases and J by 2 bases, and 8 bases separated the two germline ends. CDR1 and CDR2 (germline): DFQATT, SNEGSKA (reference sequence). CDR3 length: 11 residues. The CDR3 loop is CSARRTYEQYF. The CDR3 region has the DNA TGCAGTGCCCGAAGGACCTACGAGCAGTACTTC.

The V call is TRBV5-8, the J call TRBJ2-2, with 15 bases lining up with TRBD2. The CDR3 is 17 amino acids. J was trimmed by 4 bases and V by 3 bases; bases with no gene match: 4. Germline V gene data show CDR1 as SGHTS and CDR2 as YDEGEE. CDR3: CASSSPGLAGGTGELFF. The CDR3 DNA reads TGTGCCAGCAGCTCCCCGGGACTAGCGGGGGGCACCGGGGAGCTGTTTTTT.

The chain combines TRBV27 with TRBJ2-1; no reliable D call. The CDR3 is 14 amino acids. Per germline, CDR1 MNHEY and CDR2 SMNVEV (reference sequence). Trimming removed 6 bases from V and 4 bases from J, with 13 bases in between. The CDR3 nucleotides are TGTGCCAGCAGCTCAGGTCCCCCTTACAATGAGCAGTTCTTC. It codes for CASSSGPPYNEQFF.

The V and J genes are TRBV12-3 or TRBV12-4 and TRBJ2-1; TRBD1 might be the D (5 bases). The ends were cut back, 6 bases at V and 5 bases at J, with 11 bases in the middle. CDR3 length: 13 residues. The chain's CDR3 is CASRDGADNEQFF. The CDR3 DNA sequence: TGTGCCAGCAGGGATGGGGCCGACAATGAGCAGTTCTTC.

The chain couples TRBV9 to TRBJ1-5, with D possibly TRBD1 on 5 matching bases. CDR1 is SGDLS and CDR2 is YYNGEE in the germline V gene. The ends were cut back, 3 bases at V and 0 bases at J, with 13 bases in the middle. This CDR3 has 16 residues. The CDR3 region has the DNA TGTGCCAGCAGCGGGGACGGCCTTTATAGCAATCAGCCCCAGCATTTT. Its protein is CASSGDGLYSNQPQHF.

The chain is built from TRBV27 and TRBJ1-2; 9 bases line up with TRBD1. CDR1 is MNHEY, CDR2 SMNVEV, per germline (reference sequence). This CDR3 spans 15 amino acids. V lost 5 bases to trimming and J lost 0 bases; unmatched junction nucleotides: 4. In DNA form, the CDR3 reads TGTGCCAGCAGTCTAACAGGGGGCGCTAACTATGGCTACACCTTC. Translation gives CASSLTGGANYGYTF.

This clone was counted only a few times. The V gene is TRBV27, the J gene TRBJ1-1; D is perhaps TRBD1 (6 bases). The CDR3 spans 14 residues. Trimming pared 5 bases from V and 4 bases from J, leaving 14 bases between. Per germline, CDR1 MNHEY and CDR2 SMNVEV (reference sequence). DNA for the CDR3: TGTGCCAGCAGTCCCCAACAGGGCGGCACTGAAGCTTTCTTT. The encoded protein is CASSPQQGGTEAFF.

The chain carries TRBV2 and TRBJ2-3; D is undetermined. Trimming removed 4 bases at V and 0 bases at J, with 11 bases between. The germline V gene has CDR1 SNHLY and CDR2 FYNNEI. CDR3 size: 15 residues. For the CDR3, the DNA is TGTGCCAGCAGTGTAGGTCAAGGGAGCACAGATACGCAGTATTTT. Translation gives CASSVGQGSTDTQYF.

This sequence joins TRBV30 and TRBJ1-3, with 8 bases matching TRBD1. In germline, CDR1 is GTSNPN, CDR2 SVGIG (reference sequence). CDR3 size: 15 residues. The V gene end was trimmed by 1 base and the J gene end by 4 bases; junction bases not matched to a gene: 6. CDR3 bases: TGTGCCTGGAGTGAATGGACAGGGTGGGGAAACACCATATATTTT. As protein: CAWSEWTGWGNTIYF.

The V gene is TRBV5-1, the J gene TRBJ1-1, with 7 positions matching TRBD1. This CDR3 comprises 16 residues. V lost 2 bases to trimming and J lost 0 bases; unmatched junction nucleotides: 7. Per the germline V gene, CDR1 is SGHRS and CDR2 is YFSETQ. The CDR3 bases are TGCGCCAGCAGCTTTGGGGACAGCCGAATGAACACTGAAGCTTTCTTT. It yields the protein CASSFGDSRMNTEAFF.

The chain employs TRBV19 and TRBJ2-3; maybe TRBD2 (6 bases). The CDR3 is made up of 18 amino acids. The V end lost 5 bases, the J end lost 2 bases, and 23 bases lay between the germline ends. Per the germline V gene, CDR1 is LNHDA and CDR2 is SQIVND (reference sequence). The DNA for the CDR3 is TGTGCCAGTAGTTCACTAGCTGTAACCCGAAAGTCCACAGATACGCAGTATTTT. It yields the protein CASSSLAVTRKSTDTQYF.

V and J are TRBV9 and TRBJ1-3; D remains unclear. Trimming removed 4 bases from V and 0 bases from J, with 17 bases in between. The CDR3 has 17 amino acids. The germline V gene has CDR1 SGDLS and CDR2 YYNGEE. This chain's CDR3 is CASSPSAGYLSGNTIYF. CDR3 DNA: TGTGCCAGCAGCCCGAGCGCGGGATACCTCTCTGGAAACACCATATATTTT.

This clone was recorded once. The V call is TRBV20-1, the J call TRBJ1-1, with D maybe TRBD1 (5 bases). With 4 bases removed from V and 11 bases from J, the gap between germline ends came to 11 bases. CDR1 is DFQATT and CDR2 is SNEGSKA in the germline V gene (reference sequence). The CDR3 totals 10 residues. CDR3 nucleotides: TGCAGTGCTATTCCCAAGGGGGCTTTCTTT. Protein product: CSAIPKGAFF.

The chain joins TRBV9 to TRBJ2-7, with 9 bases fitting TRBD1. V lost 0 bases to trimming and J lost 6 bases; unmatched junction nucleotides: 7. Germline V gene sequence: CDR1 SGDLS, CDR2 YYNGEE. This CDR3 spans 15 amino acids. CDR3 nucleotide sequence: TGTGCCAGCAGCGTAGAGAGGGACAGGGTGGCCGAGCAGTACTTC. Translated: CASSVERDRVAEQYF.

The chain is built from TRBV9 and TRBJ1-1, with no clear D. With 0 bases removed from V and 3 bases from J, the gap between germline ends came to 6 bases. The germline gives CDR1 SGDLS, CDR2 YYNGEE. The CDR3 consists of 13 residues. CDR3 nucleotides: TGTGCCAGCAGCGTAGAGGGTTACACTGAAGCTTTCTTT. It is translated as CASSVEGYTEAFF.

The J gene is TRBJ2-7, the V gene TRBV7-8, with a weak D call TRBD1 (6 bases). V was clipped by 2 bases and J by 3 bases, with 17 bases between them. The CDR3 has 16 residues. The V gene's germline CDR1 is SGHVS and CDR2 FQNEAQ. CDR3 nucleotide sequence: TGTGCCAGCAGCTTATGGGACACCCCAGACCTCTACGAGCAGTACTTC. Residues: CASSLWDTPDLYEQYF.

The rearrangement joins TRBV11-2 to TRBJ1-1; no reliable D call. The germline gives CDR1 SGHAT, CDR2 FQNNGV. The V end was cut by 4 bases, the J end by 3 bases, with 12 bases between. The CDR3 length is 14 residues. CDR3 in DNA: TGTGCCAGCAGCTCGACAATAAGGGACACTGAAGCTTTCTTT. Protein: CASSSTIRDTEAFF. The full variable domain, rest sourced from reference TRBV11-2 and TRBJ1-1, is EAGVAQSPRYKIIEKRQSVAFWCNPISGHATLYWYQQILGQGPKLLIQFQNNGVVDDSQLPKDRFSAERLKGVDSTLKIQPAKLEDSAVYLCASSSTIRDTEAFFGQGTRLTVV.

The CDR3 DNA sequence: TGTGCCAGCGGGGCAGGGGACAGGCAAGTTTTCTTT. Translation: CASGAGDRQVFF. The chain employs TRBV25-1 and TRBJ1-1, with TRBD1 matching over 8 bases. J was trimmed by 13 bases and V by 8 bases; bases with no gene match: 12. The CDR3 has 12 amino acids. Germline CDR1 MGHDK, CDR2 SYGVNS.

This rearrangement joins TRBV5-1 to TRBJ2-5; the match to TRBD1 covers 7 bases. The V gene's germline CDR1 is SGHRS and CDR2 YFSETQ. Trimming cost V 0 bases and J 2 bases; bases outside gene matches: 4. CDR3 length: 15 residues. The CDR3 DNA reads as TGCGCCAGCAGCTTGGAACAGGGGCGGCAAGAGACCCAGTACTTC. Residues: CASSLEQGRQETQYF.

V gene TRBV6-5 combines with J gene TRBJ1-5; tentative D call: TRBD1 (6 bases). Germline V gene data show CDR1 as MNHEY and CDR2 as SVGAGI. This CDR3 contains 15 residues. Trimming removed 5 bases from V and 5 bases from J, with 16 bases in between. CDR3: CASSLTRDTYQPQHF. The CDR3 DNA reads as TGTGCCAGCAGTCTAACCCGGGACACTTATCAGCCCCAGCATTTT.

The chain is built from TRBV18 and TRBJ1-2; D is unresolved. The CDR3 length is 14 residues. From germline, CDR1 is KGHSH and CDR2 LQKENI. V lost 3 bases and J 0 bases, leaving 8 bases between the germline ends. CDR3 DNA sequence: TGTGCCAGCTCACCCGGACCGACTAACTATGGCTACACCTTC. This translates into CASSPGPTNYGYTF. Based on the CDR3 plus reference TRBV18 and TRBJ1-2, the full variable domain is NAGVMQNPRHLVRRRGQEARLRCSPMKGHSHVYWYRQLPEEGLKFMVYLQKENIIDESGMPKERFSAEFPKEGPSILRIQQVVRGDSAAYFCASSPGPTNYGYTFGSGTRLTVV.

This clone occurred once. This chain joins TRBV25-1 and TRBJ1-1; D gene ambiguous. The CDR3 extends over 13 amino acids. Trimming pared 7 bases from V and 8 bases from J, leaving 17 bases between. CDR1 MGHDK and CDR2 SYGVNS come from the germline V gene. The CDR3 is CASTRANRPEAFF. As DNA, the CDR3 is TGTGCCAGCACCCGAGCCAACCGCCCGGAAGCTTTCTTT.

Here the CDR3 reads CASSLIGDLNGYTF. CDR3 nucleotide sequence: TGTGCCAGCAGCTTAATAGGGGACCTAAATGGCTACACCTTC. This chain uses TRBV11-2 with TRBJ1-2, with a weak D call TRBD1 (5 bases). Germline V gives CDR1 SGHAT, CDR2 FQNNGV. Trimming left V 2 bases short and J 6 bases short, with 13 bases between. The CDR3 spans 14 residues.